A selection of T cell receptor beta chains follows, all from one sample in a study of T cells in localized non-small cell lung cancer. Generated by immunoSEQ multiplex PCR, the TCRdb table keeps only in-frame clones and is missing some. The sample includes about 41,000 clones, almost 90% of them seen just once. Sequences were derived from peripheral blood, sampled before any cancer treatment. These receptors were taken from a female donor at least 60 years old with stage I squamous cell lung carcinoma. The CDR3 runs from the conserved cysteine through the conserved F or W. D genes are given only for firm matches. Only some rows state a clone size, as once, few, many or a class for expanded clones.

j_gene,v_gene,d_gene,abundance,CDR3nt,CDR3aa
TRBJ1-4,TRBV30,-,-,TGTGCCTGGAGGGAACAGGGAACTAATGAAAAACTGTTTTTT,CAWREQGTNEKLFF
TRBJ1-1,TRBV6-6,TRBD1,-,TGTGCCAGCAGTTACACAGGGGGCGCGGATGAAGCTTTCTTT,CASSYTGGADEAFF
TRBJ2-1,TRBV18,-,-,TGTGCCAGCTCACCAGTGCTCCAGCAACAGAGCTCCTACAATGAGCAGTTCTTC,CASSPVLQQQSSYNEQFF
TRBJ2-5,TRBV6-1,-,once,TGTGCCAGCAGAAGAGGAGAAGAGACCCAGTACTTC,CASRRGEETQYF
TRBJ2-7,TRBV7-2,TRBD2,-,TGTGCCAGCAGCTCTCGCACGGGAGGGACCTACGAGCAGTACTTC,CASSSRTGGTYEQYF
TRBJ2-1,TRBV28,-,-,TGTGCCAGCAGTTTAGACGCGAGCTCCTACAATGAGCAGTTCTTC,CASSLDASSYNEQFF
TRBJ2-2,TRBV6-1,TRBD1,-,TGTGCCAGCAGTGCAGGACAGGGGGGGGGCACCGGGGAGCTGTTTTTT,CASSAGQGGGTGELFF
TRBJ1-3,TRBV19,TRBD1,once,TGTGCCAGTAGTACCCGGGACAGAACCTCTGGAAACACCATATATTTT,CASSTRDRTSGNTIYF
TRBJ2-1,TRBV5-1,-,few,TGCGCCAGCAGCCCCGAGCGGCGAGGCAATGAGCAGTTCTTC,CASSPERRGNEQFF
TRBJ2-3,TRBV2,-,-,TGTGCCAGCAGGGAATCCCGGCCCTGTTTT,CASRESRPCF
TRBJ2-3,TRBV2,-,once,TGTGCCAGCAGATATCTAGCGTTGTACACAGATACGCAGTATTTT,CASRYLALYTDTQYF
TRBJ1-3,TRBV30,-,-,TGTGCCTGGAGTGTTGCCAGGGGAAACACCATATATTTT,CAWSVARGNTIYF
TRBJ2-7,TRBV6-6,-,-,TGTGCCAGCGGTGGAGGACAGACCTACGAGCAGTACTTC,CASGGGQTYEQYF
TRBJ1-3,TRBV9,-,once,TGTGCCAGCAGCGTAGGAGGTGGGGCCTCTGGAAACACCATATATTTT,CASSVGGGASGNTIYF
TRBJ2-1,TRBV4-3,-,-,TGCGCCAGCAGCCAAGATCGTAGGACAGAGCAGTTCTTC,CASSQDRRTEQFF
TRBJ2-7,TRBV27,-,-,TGTGCCAGCAGTTTAGGTTCCCTGGACGAGCAGTACTTC,CASSLGSLDEQYF
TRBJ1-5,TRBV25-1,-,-,TGTGCCAGCAGTGAATTGGGGGGTAATCAGCCCCAGCATTTT,CASSELGGNQPQHF
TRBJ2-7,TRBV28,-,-,TGTGCCAGCACCTCCTCGGGATTTGTAAGGCCCTACGAGCAGTACTTC,CASTSSGFVRPYEQYF
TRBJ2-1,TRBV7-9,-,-,TGTGCCAGCAGCTTAGGCCAGCTTAATGAGCAGTTCTTC,CASSLGQLNEQFF
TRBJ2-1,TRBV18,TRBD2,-,TGTGCCAGCTCACCACCGGCAGATATAGCGGGAGGGGGCAATGAGCAGTTCTTC,CASSPPADIAGGGNEQFF
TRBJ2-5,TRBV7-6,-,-,TGTGCCAGCAGCCCCCTGTACCAAGAGACCCAGTACTTC,CASSPLYQETQYF
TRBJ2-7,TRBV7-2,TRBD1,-,TGTGCCAGCAGCCCACGGACAGGGGGCACCTACGAGCAGTACTTC,CASSPRTGGTYEQYF
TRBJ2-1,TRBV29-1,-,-,TGCAGCGGGTCCTCGCGAGGGGTAAGGGGCAATGAGCAGTTCTTC,CSGSSRGVRGNEQFF
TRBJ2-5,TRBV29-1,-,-,TGCAGCGGGGGGCCAGGGGAGACCCAGTACTTC,CSGGPGETQYF
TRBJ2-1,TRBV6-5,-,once,TGCGTGGGCAGGGGTGGAGGGGACAATGAGCAGTTCTTC,CVGRGGGDNEQFF